This is a list of T cell receptor beta chains from one sample in a study of control samples from healthy donors and cancer patients. The data were produced by immunoSEQ multiplex PCR, yet TCRdb's version contains in-frame clones alone and is incomplete. The sample has around 140,000 clones; 94% are singletons. Sequencing was carried out using blood. The receptor source for this set is a man between 35 and 55 years old in good health. Each CDR3 is given with its conserved first and last residue. The D gene is left open where the match is weak. The size of a clone is reported for some rows only, either as once, few or many, or as a class for expanded clones.

>-|-|TRBV29-1|TRBJ1-1
TGCAGCCCCTACGGGCCCCACACTGAAGCTTTCTTT
CSPYGPHTEAFF
>-|-|TRBV4-3|TRBJ2-7
TGCGCCAGCAGCCAAGGACAGATCGGCTACGAGCAGTACTTC
CASSQGQIGYEQYF
>-|once|TRBV6-1|TRBJ2-1
TGTGCCAGCAGTGAAGCGGGCCAGAGTGAGCAGTTCTTC
CASSEAGQSEQFF
>TRBD1|once|TRBV9|TRBJ2-3
TGTGCCAGCAGCCAACACCGGACAGGGGCGGAAGATACGCAGTATTTT
CASSQHRTGAEDTQYF
>-|-|TRBV12-3/TRBV12-4|TRBJ2-2
TGTGCCAGCAGTAACGGCGGGGAGCTGTTTTTT
CASSNGGELFF
>-|-|TRBV6-5|TRBJ1-3
TGTGCCACCAGTCCCGGAAACACCATATATTTT
CATSPGNTIYF
>TRBD2|-|TRBV18|TRBJ2-7
TGTGCCAGCTCACCGGGGACTAGCGGGAGCCAGGGCGAGCAGTACTTC
CASSPGTSGSQGEQYF
>TRBD1|-|TRBV25-1|TRBJ1-2
TGTGCCAGCAGTGGTACAGGGGTAAACTATGGCTACACCTTC
CASSGTGVNYGYTF
>TRBD1|-|TRBV5-1|TRBJ2-7
TGCGCCAGCAGCCCAGGACAGGGGCTGGGTTTGTTC
CASSPGQGLGLF
>-|-|TRBV19|TRBJ1-1
TGTGCCAGTAGTATAGATCTGGGTATGAACACTGAAGCTTTCTTT
CASSIDLGMNTEAFF
>TRBD1|-|TRBV5-1|TRBJ1-4
TGCGCCAGCAGCTTTGGCGCCGGGACAGGGGGAGAAAAACTGTTTTTT
CASSFGAGTGGEKLFF
>-|-|TRBV4-1|TRBJ2-5
TGCGCCAGCAGCCAAATTACAGGGATGGTGGAGACCCAGTACTTC
CASSQITGMVETQYF
>TRBD1|once|TRBV11-3|TRBJ2-7
TGTGCCAGCACCCGGATCAGGGGACAGCTACCCTACGAGCAGTACTTC
CASTRIRGQLPYEQYF
>-|few|TRBV5-8|TRBJ1-1
TGTGCCAGCAGCTTGGTACCCACAGGGAACACTGAAGCTTTCTTT
CASSLVPTGNTEAFF
>TRBD1|-|TRBV29-1|TRBJ1-1
TGCAGCGTCCGACAGGGGGGTGGGAGCACTGAAGCTTTCTTT
CSVRQGGGSTEAFF
>-|-|TRBV28|TRBJ1-1
TGTGCCAGCAGTTTATTCTTGGGAACCGAAGCTTTCTTT
CASSLFLGTEAFF
>TRBD1|-|TRBV4-1|TRBJ2-7
TGCGCCAGCAGCCAAGTTCATGGGACAGTTTTCTACGAGCAGTACTTC
CASSQVHGTVFYEQYF
>-|-|TRBV4-1|TRBJ1-4
TGCGCCAGCAGCCAAGATGAGGGGCTCCGGGAAAAACTGTTTTTT
CASSQDEGLREKLFF
>-|-|TRBV27|TRBJ2-1
TGTGCCAGCAGTTTACTCCGGGACTCCGGGCAGTTCTTC
CASSLLRDSGQFF
>TRBD2|-|TRBV4-3|TRBJ2-2
TGCGCCAGCAGCCAAGTTGCGACTAGCGGGGGGTTCGCGAACACCGGGGAGCTGTTTTTT
CASSQVATSGGFANTGELFF
>-|-|TRBV27|TRBJ1-5
TGTGCCAGCAGAACACAGGGCGATCAGCCCCAGCATTTT
CASRTQGDQPQHF
>-|-|TRBV19|TRBJ2-7
TGTGCCAGTAGTAGTGTCGGAACCTCCTACGAGCAGTACTTC
CASSSVGTSYEQYF
>-|-|TRBV12-3/TRBV12-4|TRBJ2-3
TGTGCCAGCAGTGTCGGATCCCCAGATACGCAGTATTTT
CASSVGSPDTQYF
>-|-|TRBV5-1|TRBJ2-1
TGCGCCAGCAGTGGGCAGGGCGATGAGCAGTTCTTC
CASSGQGDEQFF
>TRBD1|-|TRBV7-3|TRBJ1-2
TGTGCCAGCAGCTTAACGCCAGGGGGAAACTATGGCTACACCTTC
CASSLTPGGNYGYTF